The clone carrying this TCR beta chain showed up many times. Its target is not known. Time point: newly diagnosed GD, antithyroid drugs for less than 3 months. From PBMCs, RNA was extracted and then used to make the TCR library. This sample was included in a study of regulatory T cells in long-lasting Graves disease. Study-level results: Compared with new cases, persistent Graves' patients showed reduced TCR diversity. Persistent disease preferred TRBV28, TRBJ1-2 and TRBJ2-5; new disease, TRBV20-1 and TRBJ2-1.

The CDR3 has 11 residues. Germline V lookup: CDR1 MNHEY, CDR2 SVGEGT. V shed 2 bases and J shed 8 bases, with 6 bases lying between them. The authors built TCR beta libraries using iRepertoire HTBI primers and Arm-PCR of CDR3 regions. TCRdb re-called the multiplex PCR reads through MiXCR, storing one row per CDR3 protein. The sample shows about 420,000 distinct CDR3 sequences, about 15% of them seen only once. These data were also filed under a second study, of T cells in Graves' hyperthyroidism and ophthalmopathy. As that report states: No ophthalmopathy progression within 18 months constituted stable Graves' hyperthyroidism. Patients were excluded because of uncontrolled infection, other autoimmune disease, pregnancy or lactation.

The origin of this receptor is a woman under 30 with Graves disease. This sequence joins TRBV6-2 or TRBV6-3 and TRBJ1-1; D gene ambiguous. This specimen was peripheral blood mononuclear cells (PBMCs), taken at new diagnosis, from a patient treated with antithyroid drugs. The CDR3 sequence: CASSYLGEAFF. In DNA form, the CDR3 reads TGTGCCAGCAGTTACCTTGGGGAAGCTTTCTTT.